This record looks at one T cell receptor (beta chain) sequence and its context. What it binds is not known. TCRdb used MiXCR to reprocess the reads, holding one entry per CDR3 protein. Of approximately 770,000 distinct CDR3 sequences in the sample, 25% to 35% were seen once. V was pared by 3 bases and J by 7 bases, with 8 bases of the junction left unmatched. Germline V gene lookup returns CDR1 LNHNV and CDR2 YYDKDF (reference sequence). This CDR3 region has 14 residues. This entry comes from a study of T cell repertoires in cytomegalovirus infection. At the level of the study: HLA-B-restricted CMV epitopes that are well studied, plus recently identified HLA-C-restricted ones, were used by the study. It was the public TCR beta signatures that indicated both CMV infection and matching HLA type. Study-wide results and caveats: The ex vivo response was dominated by HLA-C-restricted CMV-specific TCR beta clonotypes.

The source was cultured CD8+ T cells from PBMCs, collected from culture after CMV antigen stimulation. The sequence was obtained from a human donor in good health (CMV status not recorded). Some clones in this sample may be carry-over from other donors' samples. V gene TRBV15 combines with J gene TRBJ2-7, with 8 positions matching TRBD1. CDR3 residues: CATSRGRQGWEQYF. DNA for the CDR3: TGTGCCACCAGCAGGGGCCGACAGGGGTGGGAGCAGTACTTC.